This TCR beta chain was sequenced in a study of cytomegalovirus exposure and HLA in healthy donors. Trimming took off 5 bases at V and 10 bases at J, with 21 bases between the two ends. The CDR3 is made up of 15 amino acids. The germline CDR1 and CDR2 sequences are MNHNS and SASEGT. The study ran its PCR with 60 Vbeta and 13 Jbeta primers. Only in-frame clones appear in the TCRdb table, and some are missing; sequencing was by immunoSEQ multiplex PCR. Here the sample spans approximately 100,000 clones, 60% to 75% being singletons. The chain carries TRBV6-1 and TRBJ1-5; tentative D call: TRBD1 (5 bases). The clonotype originates from a man in his forties or fifties in good health and CMV-seropositive. Sequenced input: PBMCs. CDR3 sequence (DNA): TGTGCCAGCAGTCCATCGGACGGAGGGGAGGTCCCCCAGCATTTT. This sequence encodes CASSPSDGGEVPQHF.